This T cell receptor beta chain was recovered during a study of T-cell memory formation after mild COVID-19. Trimming cost V 3 bases and J 7 bases, with 13 bases left between them. This CDR3 is built from 13 residues. The germline gives CDR1 SQVTM, CDR2 ANQGSEA. MiXCR, run by TCRdb on the 5' RACE reads, gives a single entry per CDR3 protein. This table has 300,000 to 400,000 distinct CDR3 sequences, 25% to 30% appearing once. This clonotype occurred a few times. This chain joins TRBV29-1 and TRBJ2-1, with D perhaps matching TRBD1 or TRBD2 (5 bases each). This TCR came from an adult woman who had mild COVID-19 (a few samples of this study predate the infection). Cell type and time point are not known. The specimen was PBMCs or a T cell subset sorted from them (not recorded which). CDR3 sequence: CSVELAGSNEQFF. Here the CDR3 DNA reads TGCAGCGTTGAGTTGGCAGGGAGTAATGAGCAGTTCTTC.